This entry features one TCR beta chain sequence. Clones were read by immunoSEQ multiplex PCR, and TCRdb kept only the in-frame ones, dropping some. This table holds about 250,000 clones, 80% to 90% found once. The sample comes from a study of blood T cell repertoires in COVID-19. V gave up 3 bases and J gave up 3 bases, with 5 bases separating them. This CDR3 has 12 residues. Looked up from germline, CDR1 is WNHNN and CDR2 is SYGVQD (reference sequence). The source of this sequence is a woman aged 18 to 35 who had recovered from COVID-19. The sequenced material came from PBMCs or T cells enriched from blood (not recorded which). The V gene is TRBV10-1, the J gene TRBJ1-2; D gene uncertain. The CDR3 spells CASSDPDYGYTF. In DNA, the CDR3 is TGCGCCAGCAGTGATCCCGACTATGGCTACACCTTC.